This T cell receptor (beta chain) was retrieved from a study of blood T cell repertoires in COVID-19. Study-level background: The United States, Italy and Spain were the sources of the acute and convalescent COVID-19 samples. Sample material is recorded as cDNA or gDNA derived from T cells, B-cell-depleted T cells, or PBMCs.

CDR3 length: 17 residues. CDR1 SGHTA and CDR2 FQGNSA come from the germline V gene. Trimming removed 5 bases at V and 0 bases at J, with 18 bases between. Under the authors' procedure: Amplification of reference gene primers was used by the study to estimate nucleated cell counts. Data came from immunoSEQ multiplex PCR; TCRdb stores just in-frame clones and leaves some out. V, J and clone size derive from that table, while D and trimming were established from the DNA sequence. Of under 85,000 clones in the sample, around 88% are singletons; the top ten hold 5.3%. This clone came up once. This sequence was found in a man aged 45-60 years with active COVID-19. Sequenced sample: peripheral blood. The rearrangement uses TRBV7-2 and TRBJ2-3, with D possibly matching TRBD1 (6 bases). CDR3 amino acids: CASSTPRDTPSTDTQYF. In DNA form, the CDR3 reads TGTGCCAGCAGCACCCCGAGGGACACACCTAGCACAGATACGCAGTATTTT.